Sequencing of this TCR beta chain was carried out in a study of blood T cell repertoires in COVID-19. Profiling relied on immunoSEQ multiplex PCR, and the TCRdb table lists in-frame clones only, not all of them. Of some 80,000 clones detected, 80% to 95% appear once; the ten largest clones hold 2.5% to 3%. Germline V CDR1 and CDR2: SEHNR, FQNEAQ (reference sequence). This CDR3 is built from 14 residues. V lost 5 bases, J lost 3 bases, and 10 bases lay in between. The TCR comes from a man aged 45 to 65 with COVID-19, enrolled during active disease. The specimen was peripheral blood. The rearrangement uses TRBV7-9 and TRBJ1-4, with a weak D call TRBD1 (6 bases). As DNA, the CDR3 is TGTGCCAGCAGCCCAACAGGGTCTAATGAAAAACTGTTTTTT. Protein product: CASSPTGSNEKLFF.